What follows describes a single TCR beta chain. This clonotype was counted a few times. Its antigen remains unidentified. Per-base qualities were not stored, and no clone one base away is much larger. TCRdb records Illumina NovaSeq 6000 as the sequencer. Using 5'RACE with constant-segment primers, TCRalpha and TCRbeta cDNA libraries were constructed, with sample barcodes and unique molecular identifiers added in the process. RNA was extracted from every sample with Trizol reagent. Library amplification was performed in two PCR steps, and a second sample barcode and Illumina TruSeq adapters were introduced in the second step. Sequencing of libraries was performed on an Illumina NovaSeq with 2 x 150 bp paired-end reads. On the study's bioinformatics: The reads were demultiplexed and collapsed into UMI-guided consensus sequences using migec v1.2.7. Using mixcr v2.1.11, the UMI consensuses were aligned to TRA and TRB V and J templates and assembled into clonotypes. A clonotype was counted as expanded or contracted only when both edgeR and NoisET called the clonotype significant, with the noise models trained on biological replicates. For edgeR calls, the cutoffs were a false discovery rate-adjusted p below 0.01 and a log2 fold-change threshold of 1. As an exploratory analysis of dynamics, max-normalized trajectories of the 1000 most abundant clonotypes were examined with PCA combined with hierarchical clustering. The CD4 or CD8 phenotype of responding clones was assigned using the separately sequenced CD4+ and CD8+ repertoires. In TCRdb, the public reads were trimmed at Q25 with fastp and aligned with MiXCR, with productive beta chains retained. One record per CDR3 amino acid sequence lists the most common genes and DNA. TCRdb's processing, not the authors' own work, is the source of the V and J calls. Across this sample there are 450,000 to 700,000 distinct CDR3 sequences, with approximately 19% seen only once. Clones ranked in the top ten supply 12% of the sample.

V drops 4 bases and J drops 3 bases, leaving 16 bases in between. As encoded in the germline V gene, CDR1 is SGHRS while CDR2 is YFSETQ. The CDR3 numbers 15 residues from cysteine through phenylalanine. Only the CDR3 DNA stays, 45 bases, in frame from base 1. This specimen belongs to a study of T-cell memory formation after mild COVID-19 (dated by TCRdb to the early 2020s). At the level of the whole study: Most TCR sequence clusters were specific to one of the two donors. Two young, previously healthy adult volunteers, one female and one male, were included in the cohort. T-cell clones expanding and contracting after mild COVID-19 in a couple of donors were tracked by longitudinal TCRalpha and TCRbeta repertoire sequencing.

Beyond this particular receptor, the publication reports: SARS-CoV-2 specificity was not confirmed for the second-wave clones peaking on day 37. Clones that contracted from day 15 to 85 showed balanced CD4/CD8 phenotypes, whereas a second wave of clones that expanded from day 15 to 37 leaned towards CD4+. Some responding clones were detected in pre-infection memory, suggesting pre-existing cross-reactive memory T cells joined the SARS-CoV-2 response. The study included only a couple of mild cases, and larger cohorts that include severe cases with pre-infection samples were judged to be necessary. Contracting CD4+ clones appeared mostly in the CM and EM memory subsets, whereas CD8+ clones were enriched in EMRA.

PBMCs were isolated by Ficoll-Paque density gradient centrifugation. Sequenced material: PBMCs or a T cell subset sorted from them (not recorded which). The V and J genes are TRBV5-1 and TRBJ1-1; possibly the D gene is TRBD1, per 5 matching bases. The receptor comes from an adult woman who had mild COVID-19 (a few samples of this study predate the infection). The sample titles of this study are shuffled in the database, so cell type and time point are left out; the donor was told from shared clones. The CDR3 protein is CASSPSGYPDTEAFF. The nucleotides are TGCGCCAGCAGCCCCTCAGGGTATCCGGACACTGAAGCTTTCTTT.